This T cell receptor beta chain was retrieved from a study of blood T cells in healthy people across ages. Healthy Caucasian individuals from Russia aged about 6 to 100 were enrolled as donors. A second PCR of 7 to 11 cycles used a sample-barcoded 5' primer and a J-beta primer mix. From the 5' RACE reads, TCRdb called clonotypes with MiXCR, one entry per CDR3 protein. The repertoire holds about 900,000 distinct CDR3 sequences, about 59% seen once, with about 30% in the top ten. This CDR3 has 14 amino acids. Germline V gene sequence: CDR1 ENHRY, CDR2 SYGVKD. The TCR was taken from a man aged 30-40 years in good health. V usage is TRBV10-3 and J usage is TRBJ2-1; D is perhaps TRBD2 (6 bases). The J call may be wrong; the DNA end is better matched by TRBJ2-7. Sequencing was performed on blood. CDR3: CAISRDLPYNEQYF. The CDR3 coding sequence is TGTGCCATCAGCCGGGACTTACCCTACAATGAGCAGTACTTC.